The 3 T cell receptor beta chains below all came from one sample that was sequenced in a study of CD8 T cells in ankylosing spondylitis. TCRdb processed the 5' RACE reads anew with MiXCR; each CDR3 protein has one entry. The data contain hundreds of thousands of distinct CDR3 sequences, 20% of them singletons. Sequencing input: blood, either unsorted or a sorted T cell fraction (not recorded which). The source is a male donor with ankylosing spondylitis or in good health (not recorded which).

This sequence joins TRBV5-1 and TRBJ2-7; TRBD1 matches at 12 bases. The CDR3 is made up of 17 amino acids. Trimming at V came to 5 bases and at J to 2 bases, leaving 11 bases not matched to a gene. Germline V gene data show CDR1 as SGHRS and CDR2 as YFSETQ. In DNA, the CDR3 is TGCGCCAGCAGTTCCGGGACAGGGGGCTTAAGGACCTACGAGCAGTACTTC. This sequence encodes CASSSGTGGLRTYEQYF.

The sample holds a few counts of this clonotype. The chain joins TRBV11-2 to TRBJ2-3; D remains unclear. CDR1 and CDR2 (germline): SGHAT, FQNNGV. CDR3 length: 11 amino acids. V was cut by 9 bases and J by 4 bases, with 8 bases left in between. The CDR3 is CASWGADTQYF. For the CDR3, the DNA is TGTGCCAGTTGGGGTGCAGATACGCAGTATTTT.

This clonotype showed up just a few times. This chain joins TRBV12-3 or TRBV12-4 and TRBJ2-3; the D gene is possibly TRBD2 (5 bases). There are 12 residues in the CDR3. V lost 6 bases, J lost 5 bases, and 9 bases lay in between. CDR3 sequence reads: CASSKEGDTQYF. CDR3 sequence (DNA): TGTGCCAGCAGCAAAGAGGGAGATACGCAGTATTTT.